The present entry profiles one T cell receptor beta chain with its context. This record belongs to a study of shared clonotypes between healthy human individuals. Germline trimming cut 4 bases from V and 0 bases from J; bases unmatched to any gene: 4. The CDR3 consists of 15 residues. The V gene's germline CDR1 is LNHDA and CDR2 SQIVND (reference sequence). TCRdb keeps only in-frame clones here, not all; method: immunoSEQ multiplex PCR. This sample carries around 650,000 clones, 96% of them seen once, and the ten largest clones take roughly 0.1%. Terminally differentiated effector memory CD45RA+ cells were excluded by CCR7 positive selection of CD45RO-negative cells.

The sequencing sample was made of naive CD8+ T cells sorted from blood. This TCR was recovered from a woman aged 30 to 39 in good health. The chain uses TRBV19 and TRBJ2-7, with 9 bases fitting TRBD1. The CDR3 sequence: CASSTLQGASYEQYF. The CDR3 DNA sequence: TGTGCCAGTAGTACCTTACAGGGGGCCTCCTACGAGCAGTACTTC.